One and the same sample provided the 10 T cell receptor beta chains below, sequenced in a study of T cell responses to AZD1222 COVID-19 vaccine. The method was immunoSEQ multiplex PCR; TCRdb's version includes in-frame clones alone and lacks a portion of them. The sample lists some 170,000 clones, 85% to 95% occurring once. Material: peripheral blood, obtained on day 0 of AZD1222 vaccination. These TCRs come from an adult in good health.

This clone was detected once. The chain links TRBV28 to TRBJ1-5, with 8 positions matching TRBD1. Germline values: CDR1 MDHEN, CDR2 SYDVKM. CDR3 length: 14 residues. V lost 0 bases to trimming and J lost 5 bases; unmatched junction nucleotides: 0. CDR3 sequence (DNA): TGTGCCAGCAGTTTATGGGGACAGGATCAGCCCCAGCATTTT. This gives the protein CASSLWGQDQPQHF.

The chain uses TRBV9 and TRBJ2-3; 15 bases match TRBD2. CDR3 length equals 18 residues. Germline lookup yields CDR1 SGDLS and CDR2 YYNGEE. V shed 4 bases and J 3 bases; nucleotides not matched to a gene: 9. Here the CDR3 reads CASSPESGLAGGTDTQYF. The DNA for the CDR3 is TGTGCCAGCAGCCCCGAATCCGGACTAGCGGGGGGGACAGATACGCAGTATTTT. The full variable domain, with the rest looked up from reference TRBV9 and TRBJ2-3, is DSGVTQTPKHLITATGQRVTLRCSPRSGDLSVYWYQQSLDQGLQFLIQYYNGEERAKGNILERFSAQQFPDLHSELNLSSLELGDSALYFCASSPESGLAGGTDTQYFGPGTRLTVL.

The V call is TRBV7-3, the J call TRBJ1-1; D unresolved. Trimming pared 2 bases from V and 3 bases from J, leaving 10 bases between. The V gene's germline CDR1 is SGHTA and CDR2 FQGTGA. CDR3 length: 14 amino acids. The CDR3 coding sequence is TGTGCCAGCAGCTTATTAGGGAGGGACACTGAAGCTTTCTTT. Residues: CASSLLGRDTEAFF. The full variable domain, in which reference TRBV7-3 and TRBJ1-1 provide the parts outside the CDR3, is GAGVSQTPSNKVTEKGKYVELRCDPISGHTALYWYRQSLGQGPEFLIYFQGTGAADDSGLPNDRFFAVRPEGSVSTLKIQRTERGDSAVYLCASSLLGRDTEAFFGQGTRLTVV.

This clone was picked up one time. Here the CDR3 reads CASSPAGQVFSGAFF. The CDR3, as DNA: TGTGCCAGCTCACCAGCCGGACAGGTCTTTTCTGGAGCTTTCTTT. The chain recombines TRBV18 with TRBJ1-1, with 7 bases aligning to TRBD1. The CDR3 is 15 residues long. Germline V gene data show CDR1 as KGHSH and CDR2 as LQKENI. The V gene end was trimmed by 2 bases and the J gene end by 10 bases; junction bases not matched to a gene: 13.

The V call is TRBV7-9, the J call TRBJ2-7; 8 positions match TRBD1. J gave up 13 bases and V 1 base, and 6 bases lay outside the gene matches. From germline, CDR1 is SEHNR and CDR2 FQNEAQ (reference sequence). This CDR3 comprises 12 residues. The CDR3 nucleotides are TGTGCCAGCAGCTTAGGTGTGGGACAGGCTTACTTC. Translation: CASSLGVGQAYF.

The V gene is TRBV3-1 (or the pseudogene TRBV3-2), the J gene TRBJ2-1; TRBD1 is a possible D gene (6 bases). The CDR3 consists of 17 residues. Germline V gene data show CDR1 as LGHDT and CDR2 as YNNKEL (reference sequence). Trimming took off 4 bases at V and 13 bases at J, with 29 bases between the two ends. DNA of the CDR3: TGTGCCAGCAGCCCGCTAACAGGGTCCCTTCACCCCCCCCGTCAGTTCTTC. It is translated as CASSPLTGSLHPPRQFF.

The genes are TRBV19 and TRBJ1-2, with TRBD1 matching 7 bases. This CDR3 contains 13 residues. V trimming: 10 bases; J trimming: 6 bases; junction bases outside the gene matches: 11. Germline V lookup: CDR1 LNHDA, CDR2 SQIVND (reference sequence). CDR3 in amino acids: CATRDRERDGYTF. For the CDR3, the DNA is TGTGCCACTAGAGACAGGGAGCGCGATGGCTACACCTTC.

The CDR3 protein is CASSLGREETQYF. The CDR3 DNA reads TGTGCCAGCAGCTTGGGGAGAGAAGAGACCCAGTACTTC. This sequence joins TRBV5-6 and TRBJ2-5; no firm D call. This CDR3 contains 13 residues. CDR1 SGHDT and CDR2 YYEEEE come from the germline V gene. The ends were cut back, 0 bases at V and 3 bases at J, with 6 bases in the middle.

CDR3 in DNA: TGTGCCAGCAGTTTATTTACAGGCGCACCCTATGGCTACACCTTC. Amino acids: CASSLFTGAPYGYTF. The chain uses TRBV28 and TRBJ1-2; weak D call: TRBD1 (5 bases). Per the germline V gene, CDR1 is MDHEN and CDR2 is SYDVKM. Trimming shortened V by 1 base and J by 4 bases, and 13 bases separated the two germline ends. The CDR3 sequence is 15 residues long.

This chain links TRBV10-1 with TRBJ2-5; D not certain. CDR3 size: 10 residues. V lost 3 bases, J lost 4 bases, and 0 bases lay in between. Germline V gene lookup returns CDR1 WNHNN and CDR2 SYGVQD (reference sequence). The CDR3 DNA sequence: TGCGCCAGCAGTGAAGAGACCCAGTACTTC. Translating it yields CASSEETQYF.